A selection of T cell receptor beta chains follows, all from one sample in a study of T cells in Graves' hyperthyroidism and ophthalmopathy. TCRdb re-called the multiplex PCR reads with MiXCR, one entry per CDR3 protein. The repertoire includes 500,000 to 700,000 distinct CDR3 sequences, 16% of them detected once, and about 20% sits in the top ten. Sequencing used blood. These receptors originate from a woman in her late teens or twenties with Graves' hyperthyroidism. The CDR3 runs from the conserved cysteine through the conserved F or W. A D gene is named only where the DNA matches it firmly. The size of a clone is reported for some rows only, either as once, few or many, or as a class for expanded clones.

d_gene: NA; len: 14; abundance: NA; j_gene: TRBJ1-5; v_gene: TRBV27; CDR3nt: TGTGCCAGCAGTTTGGACATCTGGAATCAGCCCCAGCATTTT; CDR3aa: CASSLDIWNQPQHF
d_gene: NA; len: 13; abundance: NA; j_gene: TRBJ2-7; v_gene: TRBV7-2; CDR3nt: TGTGCCAGCAGGCCTGACAGTACCTACGAGCAGCACTTC; CDR3aa: CASRPDSTYEQHF
d_gene: TRBD2; len: 13; abundance: many; j_gene: TRBJ2-5; v_gene: TRBV7-2; CDR3nt: TGTGCCAGCAGCCCCAGGCGGGGGGAGACCCAGTACTTC; CDR3aa: CASSPRRGETQYF
d_gene: TRBD2; len: 17; abundance: NA; j_gene: TRBJ2-3; v_gene: TRBV7-9; CDR3nt: TGTGCCAGCAGCACGGGACTAGCGGGGCACTACACAGATACGCAGTATTTT; CDR3aa: CASSTGLAGHYTDTQYF
d_gene: NA; len: 14; abundance: many; j_gene: TRBJ2-2; v_gene: TRBV7-2; CDR3nt: TGTGCCAGCAGCGCCCAGGGGAACACCGGGGAGCTGTTTTTT; CDR3aa: CASSAQGNTGELFF
d_gene: NA; len: 15; abundance: many; j_gene: TRBJ1-1; v_gene: TRBV5-1; CDR3nt: TGCGCCAGCAGCCCCCAACCGGGACAGAACACTGAAGCTTTCTTT; CDR3aa: CASSPQPGQNTEAFF
d_gene: TRBD2; len: 15; abundance: many; j_gene: TRBJ2-1; v_gene: TRBV5-1; CDR3nt: TGCGCCAGCAGCTTGGAAGTAGCGGGTAGGCATGAGCAGTTCTTC; CDR3aa: CASSLEVAGRHEQFF
d_gene: NA; len: 13; abundance: NA; j_gene: TRBJ2-5; v_gene: TRBV28; CDR3nt: TGTGCCAGCAGTTCCTCCCCCAAACAGACCCAGTACTTC; CDR3aa: CASSSSPKQTQYF
d_gene: NA; len: 14; abundance: NA; j_gene: TRBJ1-2; v_gene: TRBV2; CDR3nt: TGTGCCCCCTCCGGTTCGAACGATAACTATGGCTACACCTTC; CDR3aa: CAPSGSNDNYGYTF
d_gene: NA; len: 17; abundance: many; j_gene: TRBJ2-1; v_gene: TRBV12-3/TRBV12-4; CDR3nt: TGTGCCAGCAGTTTTACGAGCGGGTCCAGCTCCTACAATGAGCAGTTCTTC; CDR3aa: CASSFTSGSSSYNEQFF
d_gene: NA; len: 14; abundance: many; j_gene: TRBJ1-2; v_gene: TRBV11-2; CDR3nt: TGTGCCAGCAGCCCGACGGAATTAAACTATGGCTACACCTTC; CDR3aa: CASSPTELNYGYTF
d_gene: NA; len: 13; abundance: many; j_gene: TRBJ1-2; v_gene: TRBV10-3; CDR3nt: TGTGCCATCAGCCGGGATGCTAACTATGGCTACACCTTC; CDR3aa: CAISRDANYGYTF
d_gene: NA; len: 13; abundance: many; j_gene: TRBJ1-2; v_gene: TRBV28; CDR3nt: TGTGCCAGCACGGAGGGTGGGGCTCGGGGCTACACCTTC; CDR3aa: CASTEGGARGYTF
d_gene: NA; len: 13; abundance: NA; j_gene: TRBJ2-2; v_gene: TRBV6-4; CDR3nt: TGTGCCAGCAGTGCAGGAGAGGCCGGGGAGCTGTTTTTT; CDR3aa: CASSAGEAGELFF
d_gene: TRBD1; len: 18; abundance: NA; j_gene: TRBJ1-5; v_gene: TRBV5-5; CDR3nt: TGTGCCAGCAGCCCGGAAATGAGACAGGGGGTTAGCAATCAGCCCCAGCATTTT; CDR3aa: CASSPEMRQGVSNQPQHF
d_gene: NA; len: 13; abundance: few; j_gene: TRBJ2-1; v_gene: TRBV19; CDR3nt: TGTGCCACACGGGACTTCTCCTACAATGAGCAGTTCTTC; CDR3aa: CATRDFSYNEQFF
d_gene: NA; len: 13; abundance: few; j_gene: TRBJ1-4; v_gene: TRBV15; CDR3nt: TGTGCCACCAGCAGAGGGGTGGGTGAAAAACTGTTTTTT; CDR3aa: CATSRGVGEKLFF
d_gene: NA; len: 13; abundance: NA; j_gene: TRBJ1-4; v_gene: TRBV29-1; CDR3nt: TGCAGCGTTGAGGAGACAGTAAATGAAAAACTGTTTTTT; CDR3aa: CSVEETVNEKLFF
d_gene: NA; len: 15; abundance: NA; j_gene: TRBJ2-7; v_gene: TRBV28; CDR3nt: TGTGCCAGCAGCTCCCATAGCGGTACCACCTACGAGCAGTACTTC; CDR3aa: CASSSHSGTTYEQYF
d_gene: NA; len: 15; abundance: many; j_gene: TRBJ2-7; v_gene: TRBV7-2; CDR3nt: TGTGCCAGCAGCTTAAAGTCGGGAACGGGTTACGAGCAGTACTTC; CDR3aa: CASSLKSGTGYEQYF
d_gene: TRBD2; len: 19; abundance: few; j_gene: TRBJ2-2; v_gene: TRBV19; CDR3nt: TGTGCCAGTAGTATGAAGCCTAGCGGGAGCTACGCGAACACCGGGGAGCTGTTTTTT; CDR3aa: CASSMKPSGSYANTGELFF
d_gene: NA; len: 11; abundance: few; j_gene: TRBJ2-3; v_gene: TRBV5-1; CDR3nt: TGCGCCAGCAGGGTGACAGATACGCAGTATTTT; CDR3aa: CASRVTDTQYF
d_gene: TRBD1; len: 15; abundance: many; j_gene: TRBJ2-5; v_gene: TRBV12-3/TRBV12-4; CDR3nt: TGTGCCAGCAGTAAGGGACAGGGCCTTGTAGAGACCCAGTACTTC; CDR3aa: CASSKGQGLVETQYF
d_gene: NA; len: 16; abundance: few; j_gene: TRBJ1-5; v_gene: TRBV7-9; CDR3nt: TGTGCCAGCAGTTTACAGGGACCGCGGGGCAATCAGCCCCAGCATTTT; CDR3aa: CASSLQGPRGNQPQHF
d_gene: NA; len: 13; abundance: few; j_gene: TRBJ2-7; v_gene: TRBV6-2/TRBV6-3; CDR3nt: TGTGCCAGCAGTTATGGGCCTGCCTACGAGCAGTACTTC; CDR3aa: CASSYGPAYEQYF
d_gene: NA; len: 18; abundance: NA; j_gene: TRBJ1-1; v_gene: TRBV20-1; CDR3nt: TGCAGTGCTGGCCTGGGGCACGGAGCGTTGTTGCTGAACACTGAAGCTTTCTTT; CDR3aa: CSAGLGHGALLLNTEAFF
d_gene: TRBD1; len: 14; abundance: few; j_gene: TRBJ2-3; v_gene: TRBV6-1; CDR3nt: TGTGCCAGCAGGGACAGGACTAGCACAGATACGCAGTATTTT; CDR3aa: CASRDRTSTDTQYF
d_gene: NA; len: 15; abundance: few; j_gene: TRBJ2-7; v_gene: TRBV11-3; CDR3nt: TGTGCCAGCAGCCCAGATGGGTGGAACTCCTACGAGCAGTACTTC; CDR3aa: CASSPDGWNSYEQYF
d_gene: TRBD2; len: 18; abundance: NA; j_gene: TRBJ2-3; v_gene: TRBV27; CDR3nt: TGTGCCAGCAGTTTTGACCCCCTAGCGGGAGCCCGCACAGATACGCAGTATTTT; CDR3aa: CASSFDPLAGARTDTQYF
d_gene: TRBD2; len: 13; abundance: many; j_gene: TRBJ2-1; v_gene: TRBV20-1; CDR3nt: TGCAGTGCCGGGACTAGCGACTACAATGAGCAGTTCTTC; CDR3aa: CSAGTSDYNEQFF
d_gene: NA; len: 13; abundance: NA; j_gene: TRBJ2-7; v_gene: TRBV10-3; CDR3nt: TGTGCCATTTCGGGACATGATAACTACGAGCAGTACTTC; CDR3aa: CAISGHDNYEQYF
d_gene: TRBD1; len: 14; abundance: NA; j_gene: TRBJ2-5; v_gene: TRBV29-1; CDR3nt: TGCAGCGTTCCCAGGACAGGGGAGCAAGAGACCCAGTACTTC; CDR3aa: CSVPRTGEQETQYF
d_gene: NA; len: 14; abundance: few; j_gene: TRBJ1-6; v_gene: TRBV6-1; CDR3nt: TGTGCCAGCAGTGAAGCGCATGGGAGTTCACCCCTCCACTTT; CDR3aa: CASSEAHGSSPLHF
d_gene: TRBD1; len: 14; abundance: NA; j_gene: TRBJ1-6; v_gene: TRBV10-3; CDR3nt: TGTGCCATCAGTGTCGACAGGGAATCTTCACCCCTCCACTTT; CDR3aa: CAISVDRESSPLHF
d_gene: TRBD2; len: 17; abundance: many; j_gene: TRBJ2-1; v_gene: TRBV6-1; CDR3nt: TGTGCCAGCAGTGACGGGACTAGCGATGACTTCTACAATGAGCAGTTCTTC; CDR3aa: CASSDGTSDDFYNEQFF
d_gene: TRBD2; len: 16; abundance: NA; j_gene: TRBJ2-2; v_gene: TRBV19; CDR3nt: TGTGCCACCAAGGGCTTGGGAGGGAAGAACACCGGGGAGCTGTTTTTT; CDR3aa: CATKGLGGKNTGELFF
d_gene: TRBD2; len: 16; abundance: NA; j_gene: TRBJ2-1; v_gene: TRBV20-1; CDR3nt: TGCAGTGCTACTGGGACTAGCGGGAGGACCTACAATGAGCAGTTCTTC; CDR3aa: CSATGTSGRTYNEQFF
d_gene: NA; len: 15; abundance: many; j_gene: TRBJ2-3; v_gene: TRBV28; CDR3nt: TGTGCCAGCAGTCCCCTCCGACAGGTCACAGATACGCAGTATTTT; CDR3aa: CASSPLRQVTDTQYF
d_gene: TRBD2; len: 15; abundance: many; j_gene: TRBJ2-1; v_gene: TRBV18; CDR3nt: TGTGCCAGCTCACCACCGGCTAGCGGAGACAATGAGCAGTTCTTC; CDR3aa: CASSPPASGDNEQFF
d_gene: TRBD1; len: 14; abundance: few; j_gene: TRBJ2-5; v_gene: TRBV27; CDR3nt: TGTGCCAGCAGTTTAGGTCCAGGGGGAGAGACCCAGTACTTC; CDR3aa: CASSLGPGGETQYF
d_gene: NA; len: 13; abundance: many; j_gene: TRBJ2-3; v_gene: TRBV20-1; CDR3nt: TGCAGTGCTAAACAGGGATCCGCAGATACGCAGTATTTT; CDR3aa: CSAKQGSADTQYF
d_gene: NA; len: 10; abundance: NA; j_gene: TRBJ1-1; v_gene: TRBV29-1; CDR3nt: TGCAGCGTCGCGAACACTGAAGCTTTCTTT; CDR3aa: CSVANTEAFF
d_gene: NA; len: 14; abundance: NA; j_gene: TRBJ2-1; v_gene: TRBV6-2/TRBV6-3; CDR3nt: TGTGCCAGCAGTTACTCTGGGGGGCACCTTGAGCAGTTCTTC; CDR3aa: CASSYSGGHLEQFF
d_gene: NA; len: 19; abundance: many; j_gene: TRBJ2-3; v_gene: TRBV7-6; CDR3nt: TGTGCCAGCAGCCCCTCGACAGGGTTGGGGACTATACGGACAGATACGCAGTATTTT; CDR3aa: CASSPSTGLGTIRTDTQYF
d_gene: NA; len: 15; abundance: NA; j_gene: TRBJ1-4; v_gene: TRBV20-1; CDR3nt: TGCAGTGCTAGAGATCCCTGGGGGGCTAATGAAAAACTGTTTTTT; CDR3aa: CSARDPWGANEKLFF
d_gene: TRBD1; len: 16; abundance: NA; j_gene: TRBJ1-1; v_gene: TRBV18; CDR3nt: TGTGCCAGCTCACAACAACAGGGGTTGTTTGGGGAGGAAGCTTTCTTT; CDR3aa: CASSQQQGLFGEEAFF
d_gene: NA; len: 14; abundance: many; j_gene: TRBJ1-2; v_gene: TRBV24-1; CDR3nt: TGTGCCACCAGTGATTGGCACAGGGCATCAGGCTACACCTTC; CDR3aa: CATSDWHRASGYTF
d_gene: NA; len: 15; abundance: few; j_gene: TRBJ1-1; v_gene: TRBV6-4; CDR3nt: TGTGCCAGCAGATCAGAGGGTCTTATGGACACTGAAGCTTTCTTT; CDR3aa: CASRSEGLMDTEAFF
d_gene: TRBD2; len: 10; abundance: NA; j_gene: TRBJ2-5; v_gene: TRBV27; CDR3nt: TGTGCCAGCAGTCCCCGGGACTATGGCTTC; CDR3aa: CASSPRDYGF
d_gene: NA; len: 14; abundance: many; j_gene: TRBJ2-3; v_gene: TRBV28; CDR3nt: TGTGCCAGCAGGAGAGGGGGACTCACAGATACGCAGTATTTT; CDR3aa: CASRRGGLTDTQYF
d_gene: NA; len: 14; abundance: few; j_gene: TRBJ2-1; v_gene: TRBV12-3/TRBV12-4; CDR3nt: TGTGCCAGCAGTTTCCCGGGGTGCGGGCGCGAGCAGTTCTTC; CDR3aa: CASSFPGCGREQFF
d_gene: NA; len: 14; abundance: few; j_gene: TRBJ2-5; v_gene: TRBV15; CDR3nt: TGTGCCACCAGCAGGGCTAGCGAGGGAGAGACCCAGTACTTC; CDR3aa: CATSRASEGETQYF
d_gene: NA; len: 17; abundance: NA; j_gene: TRBJ2-1; v_gene: TRBV6-9; CDR3nt: TGTGCCAGCAGTTATCTGGACCAACGTAGCTCCTACAATGAGCAGTTCTTC; CDR3aa: CASSYLDQRSSYNEQFF